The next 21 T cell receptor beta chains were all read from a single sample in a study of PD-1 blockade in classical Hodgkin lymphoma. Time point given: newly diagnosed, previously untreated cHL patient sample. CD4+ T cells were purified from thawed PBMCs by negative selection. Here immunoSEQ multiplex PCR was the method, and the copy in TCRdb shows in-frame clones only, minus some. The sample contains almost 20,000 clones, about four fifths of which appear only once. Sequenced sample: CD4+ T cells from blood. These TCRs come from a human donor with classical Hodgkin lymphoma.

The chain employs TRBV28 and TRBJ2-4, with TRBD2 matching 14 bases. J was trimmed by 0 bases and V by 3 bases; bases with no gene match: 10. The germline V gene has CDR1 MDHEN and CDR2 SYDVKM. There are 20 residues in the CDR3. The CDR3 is CASSFLYGTSGSVAKNIQYF. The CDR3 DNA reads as TGTGCCAGCAGTTTTCTTTACGGGACTAGCGGGAGCGTAGCCAAAAACATTCAGTACTTC.

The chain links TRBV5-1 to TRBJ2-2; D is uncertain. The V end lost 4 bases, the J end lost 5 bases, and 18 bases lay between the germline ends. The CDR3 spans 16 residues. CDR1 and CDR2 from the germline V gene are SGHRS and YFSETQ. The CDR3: CASSGKVISTTGELFF. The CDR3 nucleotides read TGCGCCAGCAGCGGTAAGGTGATATCGACAACCGGGGAGCTGTTTTTT.

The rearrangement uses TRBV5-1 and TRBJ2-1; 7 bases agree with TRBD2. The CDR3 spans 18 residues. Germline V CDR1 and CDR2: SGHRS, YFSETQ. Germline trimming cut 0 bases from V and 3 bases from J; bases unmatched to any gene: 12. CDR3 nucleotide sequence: TGCGCCAGCAGCTTGGTTGTCGGCGCGGGAGATTACTACAATGAGCAGTTCTTC. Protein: CASSLVVGAGDYYNEQFF.

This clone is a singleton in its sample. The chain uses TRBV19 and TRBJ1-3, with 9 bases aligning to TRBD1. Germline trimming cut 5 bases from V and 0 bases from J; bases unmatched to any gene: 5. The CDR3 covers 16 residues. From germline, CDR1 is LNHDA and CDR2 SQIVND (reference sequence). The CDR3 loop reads CASSPWTGDSGNTIYF. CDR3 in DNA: TGTGCCAGTAGTCCCTGGACAGGGGACTCTGGAAACACCATATATTTT.

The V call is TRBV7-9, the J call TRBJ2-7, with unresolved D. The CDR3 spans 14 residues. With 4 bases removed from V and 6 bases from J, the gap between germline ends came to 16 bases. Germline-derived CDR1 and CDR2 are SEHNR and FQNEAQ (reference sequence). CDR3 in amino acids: CASSSVRTWPEQYF. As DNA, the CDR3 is TGTGCCAGCAGCTCCGTACGTACTTGGCCCGAGCAGTACTTC.

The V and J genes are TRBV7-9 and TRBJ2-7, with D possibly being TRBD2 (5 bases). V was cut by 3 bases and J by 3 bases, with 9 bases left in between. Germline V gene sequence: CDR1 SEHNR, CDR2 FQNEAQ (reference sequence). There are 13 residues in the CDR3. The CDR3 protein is CASSFRGFYEQYF. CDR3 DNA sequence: TGTGCCAGCAGCTTCCGGGGATTCTACGAGCAGTACTTC.

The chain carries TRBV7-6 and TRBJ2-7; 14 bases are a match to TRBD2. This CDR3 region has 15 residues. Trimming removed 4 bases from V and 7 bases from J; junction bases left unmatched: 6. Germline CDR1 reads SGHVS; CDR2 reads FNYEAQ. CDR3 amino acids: CASSWGLAGAGEQYF. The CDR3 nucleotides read TGTGCCAGCAGCTGGGGACTAGCGGGAGCCGGGGAGCAGTACTTC.

CDR3 bases: TGTGCCAGCAGCCCCCAGGTTAGCTCCTACAATGAGCAGTTCTTC. This sequence encodes CASSPQVSSYNEQFF. The chain is built from TRBV7-2 and TRBJ2-1, with no clear D. The CDR3 sequence is 15 residues long. Germline loops: CDR1 SGHTA, CDR2 FQGNSA. Trimming removed 5 bases from V and 0 bases from J, with 11 bases in between.

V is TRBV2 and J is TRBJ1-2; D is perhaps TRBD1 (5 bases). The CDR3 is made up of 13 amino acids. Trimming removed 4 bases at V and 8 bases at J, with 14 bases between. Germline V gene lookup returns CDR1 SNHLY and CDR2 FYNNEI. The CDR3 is CASSAEGVGGYTF. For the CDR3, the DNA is TGTGCCAGCAGTGCGGAAGGGGTAGGAGGCTACACCTTC.

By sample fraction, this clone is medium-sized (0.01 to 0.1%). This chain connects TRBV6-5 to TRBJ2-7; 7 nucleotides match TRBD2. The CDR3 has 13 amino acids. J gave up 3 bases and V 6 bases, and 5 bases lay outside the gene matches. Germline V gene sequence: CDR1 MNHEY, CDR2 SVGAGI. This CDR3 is CASSRDYNYEQYF. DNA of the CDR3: TGTGCCAGCAGCCGGGACTACAACTACGAGCAGTACTTC.

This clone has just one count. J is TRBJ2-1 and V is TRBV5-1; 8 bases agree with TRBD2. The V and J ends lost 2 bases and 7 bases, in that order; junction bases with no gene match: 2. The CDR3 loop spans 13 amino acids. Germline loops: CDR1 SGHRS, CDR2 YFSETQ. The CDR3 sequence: CASSFRGGNEQFF. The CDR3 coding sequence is TGCGCCAGCAGCTTTCGCGGGGGGAATGAGCAGTTCTTC.

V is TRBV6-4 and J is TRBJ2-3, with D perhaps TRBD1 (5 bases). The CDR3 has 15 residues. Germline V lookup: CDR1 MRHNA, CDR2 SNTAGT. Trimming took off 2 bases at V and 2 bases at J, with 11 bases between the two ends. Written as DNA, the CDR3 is TGTGCCAGCAGTGACCAGCAGGGTAACACAGATACGCAGTATTTT. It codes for CASSDQQGNTDTQYF.

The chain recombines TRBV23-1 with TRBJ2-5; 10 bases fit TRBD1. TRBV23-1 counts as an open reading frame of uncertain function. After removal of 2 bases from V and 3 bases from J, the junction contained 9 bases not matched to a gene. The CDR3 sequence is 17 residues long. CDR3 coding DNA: TGCGCCAGCAGTCAAGGGACCGGGACAGGGGAGGAAGAGACCCAGTACTTC. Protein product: CASSQGTGTGEEETQYF.

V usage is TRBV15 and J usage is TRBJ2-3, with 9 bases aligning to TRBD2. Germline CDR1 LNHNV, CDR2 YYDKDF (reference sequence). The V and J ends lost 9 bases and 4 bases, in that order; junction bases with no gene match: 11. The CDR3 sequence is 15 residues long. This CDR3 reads CATSGRGAGADTQYF. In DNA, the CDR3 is TGTGCCACTAGCGGGAGAGGGGCTGGGGCAGATACGCAGTATTTT. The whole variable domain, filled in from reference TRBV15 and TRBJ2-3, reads DAMVIQNPRYQVTQFGKPVTLSCSQTLNHNVMYWYQQKSSQAPKLLFHYYDKDFNNEADTPDNFQSRRPNTSFCFLDIRSPGLGDTAMYLCATSGRGAGADTQYFGPGTRLTVL.

CDR3 region: CASSHSAGGPNEQFF. CDR3 DNA: TGTGCCAGCAGCCATTCGGCGGGAGGGCCCAATGAGCAGTTCTTC. The chain recombines TRBV11-3 with TRBJ2-1; 9 bases are shared with TRBD2. J lost 6 bases, V lost 5 bases, and 8 bases had no gene match. The CDR3 sequence is 15 residues long. Germline V gene sequence: CDR1 SGHNT, CDR2 YENEEA.

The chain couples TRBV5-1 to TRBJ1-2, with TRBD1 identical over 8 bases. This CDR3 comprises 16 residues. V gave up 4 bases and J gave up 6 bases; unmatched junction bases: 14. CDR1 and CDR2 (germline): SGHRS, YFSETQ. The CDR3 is CASSGTGTGFGDGYTF. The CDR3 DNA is TGCGCCAGCAGCGGAACAGGGACAGGCTTCGGAGATGGCTACACCTTC.

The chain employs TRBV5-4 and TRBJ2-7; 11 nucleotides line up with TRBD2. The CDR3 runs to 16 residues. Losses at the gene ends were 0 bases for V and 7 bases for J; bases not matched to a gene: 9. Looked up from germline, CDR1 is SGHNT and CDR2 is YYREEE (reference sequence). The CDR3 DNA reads TGTGCCAGCAGCTTGGGGGGACTAGCGGACATACGGGAGCAGTACTTC. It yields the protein CASSLGGLADIREQYF. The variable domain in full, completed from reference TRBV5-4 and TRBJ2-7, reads ETGVTQSPTHLIKTRGQQVTLRCSSQSGHNTVSWYQQALGQGPQFIFQYYREEENGRGNFPPRFSGLQFPNYSSELNVNALELDDSALYLCASSLGGLADIREQYFGPGTRLTVT.

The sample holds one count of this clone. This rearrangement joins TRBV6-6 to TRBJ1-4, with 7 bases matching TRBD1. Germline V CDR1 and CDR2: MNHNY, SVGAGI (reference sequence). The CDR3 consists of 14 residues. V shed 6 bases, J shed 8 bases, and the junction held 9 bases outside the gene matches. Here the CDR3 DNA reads TGTGCCAGCAGCAACCCCGACAGGGCGGAAAAACTGTTTTTT. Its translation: CASSNPDRAEKLFF.

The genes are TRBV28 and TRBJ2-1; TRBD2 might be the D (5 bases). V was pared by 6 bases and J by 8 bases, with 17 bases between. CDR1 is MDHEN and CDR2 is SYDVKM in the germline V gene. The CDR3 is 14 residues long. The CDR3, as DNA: TGTGCCAGCAGCCGTCCGGCGGGCGGCGATGAGCAGTTCTTC. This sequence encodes CASSRPAGGDEQFF.

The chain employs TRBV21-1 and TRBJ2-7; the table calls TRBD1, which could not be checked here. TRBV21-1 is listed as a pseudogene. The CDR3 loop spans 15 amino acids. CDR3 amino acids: CASSRQGIPHYEQYF. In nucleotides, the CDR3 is TGTGCCAGCAGCAGACAGGGGATCCCCCACTACGAGCAGTACTTC.

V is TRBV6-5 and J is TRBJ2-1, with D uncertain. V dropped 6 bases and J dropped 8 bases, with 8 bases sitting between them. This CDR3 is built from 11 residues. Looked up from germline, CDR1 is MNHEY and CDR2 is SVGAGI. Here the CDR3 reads CASSQSDEQFF. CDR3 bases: TGTGCCAGCAGCCAGTCGGATGAGCAGTTCTTC.